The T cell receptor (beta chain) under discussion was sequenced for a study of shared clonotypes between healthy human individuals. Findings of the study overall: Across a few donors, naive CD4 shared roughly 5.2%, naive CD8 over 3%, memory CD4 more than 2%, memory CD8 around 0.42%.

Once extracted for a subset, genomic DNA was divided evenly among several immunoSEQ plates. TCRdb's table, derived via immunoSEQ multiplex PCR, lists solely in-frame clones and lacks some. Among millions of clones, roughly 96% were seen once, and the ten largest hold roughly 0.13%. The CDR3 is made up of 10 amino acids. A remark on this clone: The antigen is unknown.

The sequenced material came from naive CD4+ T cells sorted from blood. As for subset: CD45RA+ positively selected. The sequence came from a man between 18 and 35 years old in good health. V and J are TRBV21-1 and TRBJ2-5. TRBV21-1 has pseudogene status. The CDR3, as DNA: TGTGCCAGCGGCCATTCGGCCCAGTACTTC. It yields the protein CASGHSAQYF.